One and the same sample provided the 18 T cell receptor beta chains below, sequenced in a study of blood T cells in healthy people across ages. A second about 6 to 12 cycle PCR used barcoded and J-beta primers. Each CDR3 protein is one row after TCRdb ran MiXCR on the 5' RACE reads. The data hold fewer than 800,000 distinct CDR3 sequences, with around 21% observed a single time. The sample consisted of blood. Source of these receptors: a man aged 65 to 85 in good health.

This clonotype was seen only a few times. This rearrangement joins TRBV13 to TRBJ2-4; 9 bases fit TRBD1. The germline V gene encodes CDR1 PRHDT and CDR2 FYEKMQ (reference sequence). The CDR3 is 16 amino acids. The junction had 2 bases not matched to a gene; V was cut back by 1 base and J by 1 base. CDR3 sequence (DNA): TGTGCCAGCAGCTTAGACAGGGGGCTTGCCAAAAACATTCAGTACTTC. Translated: CASSLDRGLAKNIQYF.

This clonotype occurred many times. This chain joins TRBV18 and TRBJ2-7, with 7 bases that match TRBD2. The ends lost 0 bases at V and 6 bases at J; junction bases unmatched: 11. There are 16 residues in the CDR3. CDR1 is KGHSH and CDR2 is LQKENI in the germline V gene. The CDR3 region is CASSPPAGGRRVEQYF. In nucleotides, the CDR3 is TGTGCCAGCTCACCACCAGCGGGCGGGAGAAGGGTCGAGCAGTACTTC. Together with reference TRBV18 and TRBJ2-7, the CDR3 gives the full variable domain: NAGVMQNPRHLVRRRGQEARLRCSPMKGHSHVYWYRQLPEEGLKFMVYLQKENIIDESGMPKERFSAEFPKEGPSILRIQQVVRGDSAAYFCASSPPAGGRRVEQYFGPGTRLTVT.

This clonotype has a handful of counts. The V call is TRBV20-1, the J call TRBJ2-3; no clear D gene. V lost 6 bases and J 4 bases, leaving 20 bases between the germline ends. The CDR3 has 15 residues. The germline V gene has CDR1 DFQATT and CDR2 SNEGSKA (reference sequence). This CDR3 is CSAPSIPGRPDTQYF. The DNA of the CDR3 is TGCAGTGCCCCCAGTATCCCGGGCAGGCCAGATACGCAGTATTTT.

This clonotype came up a few times. This rearrangement joins TRBV7-3 to TRBJ2-4, with no clear D. This CDR3 is built from 17 residues. The germline V and J ends were trimmed by 0 bases and 0 bases, with 12 bases remaining between them. The germline V gene has CDR1 SGHTA and CDR2 FQGTGA. The CDR3: CASSLTMGILAKNIQYF. CDR3 nucleotides: TGTGCCAGCAGCTTAACAATGGGCATCCTAGCCAAAAACATTCAGTACTTC.

The CDR3 spells CASSVQGSQETQYF. The CDR3 region has the DNA TGTGCCAGCAGCGTACAGGGTTCCCAAGAGACCCAGTACTTC. The chain uses TRBV11-2 and TRBJ2-5, with D possibly TRBD1 on 6 matching bases. Looked up from germline, CDR1 is SGHAT and CDR2 is FQNNGV. The CDR3 covers 14 residues. Trimming shortened V by 5 bases and J by 1 base, and 11 bases separated the two germline ends.

This clonotype was counted between two and nine times. This sequence joins TRBV6-5 and TRBJ1-2; no clear D. Deletions cut 6 bases from V and 6 bases from J, with 17 bases between. The CDR3 length is 14 residues. The V gene's germline CDR1 is MNHEY and CDR2 SVGAGI. This chain's CDR3 is CASSRAKNSDGYTF. CDR3 nucleotide sequence: TGTGCCAGCAGCCGGGCCAAAAACTCGGATGGCTACACCTTC.

In regard to this clonotype: This sequence may be a read error, since a much larger clone differs from it by one base. The rearrangement joins TRBV27 to TRBJ2-1, with 7 bases lining up with TRBD1. The CDR3 consists of 11 residues. Looked up from germline, CDR1 is MNHEY and CDR2 is SMNVEV (reference sequence). CDR3 amino acids: CASSLVGQHFF. The CDR3 coding sequence is TGTGCCAGCAGTTTAGTGGGACAGCACTTCTTC.

The CDR3 sequence is CASSPSRGPGGYTF. The DNA of the CDR3 is TGTGCCAGCAGCCCCTCGAGAGGCCCCGGTGGCTACACCTTC. The rearrangement joins TRBV7-2 to TRBJ1-2, with D hard to call. This CDR3 has 14 residues. Trimming left V 5 bases short and J 7 bases short, with 17 bases between. The germline CDR1 and CDR2 sequences are SGHTA and FQGNSA.

This clonotype was counted many times. V is TRBV27 and J is TRBJ2-7; 9 nucleotides match TRBD1. There are 14 residues in the CDR3. CDR1 and CDR2 from the germline V gene are MNHEY and SMNVEV (reference sequence). V dropped 7 bases and J dropped 1; count of bases not matched to a gene: 5. This chain's CDR3 is CASNPGQGSYEQYF. The CDR3 nucleotides are TGTGCCAGCAATCCGGGACAGGGATCCTACGAGCAGTACTTC.

In this sample, this clonotype turned up once. The chain recombines TRBV29-1 with TRBJ2-1; tentative D call: TRBD1 (6 bases). V dropped 8 bases and J dropped 5 bases, with 16 bases sitting between them. The CDR3 runs to 13 residues. Germline values: CDR1 SQVTM, CDR2 ANQGSEA. The CDR3: CSITGSGHNEQFF. DNA of the CDR3: TGCAGCATAACAGGGTCGGGCCACAATGAGCAGTTCTTC.

This clonotype was observed a few times. The chain carries TRBV29-1 and TRBJ2-2; 9 positions agree with TRBD2. The CDR3 is 13 residues long. The germline CDR1 and CDR2 sequences are SQVTM and ANQGSEA. The CDR3 DNA is TGCTCGCGGGCTAGCGGGACGGGCGGGGAGCTGTTTTTT. Its translation: CSRASGTGGELFF.

This rearrangement joins TRBV7-3 to TRBJ1-5, with D hard to call. Trimming removed 0 bases at V and 0 bases at J, with 6 bases between. CDR1 is SGHTA, CDR2 FQGTGA, per germline. The CDR3 is 15 amino acids. DNA of the CDR3: TGTGCCAGCAGCTTAACTGGGCATAGCAATCAGCCCCAGCATTTT. Translating it yields CASSLTGHSNQPQHF.

The chain carries TRBV11-2 and TRBJ2-5; 7 bases fit TRBD2. Germline CDR1 and CDR2: SGHAT and FQNNGV. After removal of 6 bases from V and 5 bases from J, the junction contained 6 bases not matched to a gene. CDR3 length equals 13 residues. CDR3 DNA sequence: TGTGCCAGCAGGTCACTAGCGCGGGAGACCCAGTACTTC. This encodes CASRSLARETQYF.

The V call is TRBV5-1, the J call TRBJ2-2, with D hard to call. Germline assignment: CDR1 SGHRS and CDR2 YFSETQ. The CDR3 has 15 amino acids. V was cut by 4 bases and J by 4 bases, with 14 bases left in between. The DNA of the CDR3 is TGCGCCAGCAGCCCCCCAGGTCCGAGCACCGGGGAGCTGTTTTTT. Translating it yields CASSPPGPSTGELFF. The full variable domain, completed using reference TRBV5-1 and TRBJ2-2, is KAGVTQTPRYLIKTRGQQVTLSCSPISGHRSVSWYQQTPGQGLQFLFEYFSETQRNKGNFPGRFSGRQFSNSRSEMNVSTLELGDSALYLCASSPPGPSTGELFFGEGSRLTVL.

This clonotype was detected a few times. The rearrangement joins TRBV20-1 to TRBJ1-5; D possibly corresponds to TRBD1 (5 bases). The CDR3 runs 15 residues. The germline V gene encodes CDR1 DFQATT and CDR2 SNEGSKA (reference sequence). V lost 1 base and J 0 bases, leaving 10 bases between the germline ends. CDR3: CSARVATVSNQPQHF. The CDR3 DNA reads as TGCAGTGCTAGAGTCGCGACAGTTAGCAATCAGCCCCAGCATTTT.

The sample holds a few counts of this clonotype. This chain links TRBV5-1 with TRBJ2-2; the D is unclear. Per germline, CDR1 SGHRS and CDR2 YFSETQ. This CDR3 contains 13 residues. V shed 1 base and J shed 6 bases, with 7 bases lying between them. CDR3 nucleotide sequence: TGCGCCAGCAGCTTGTTACCGCCCGGGGAGCTGTTTTTT. Protein: CASSLLPPGELFF.

V is TRBV2 and J is TRBJ2-2, with D maybe TRBD2 (6 bases). CDR1 is SNHLY, CDR2 FYNNEI, per germline. Trimming removed 6 bases from V and 4 bases from J, with 18 bases in between. The CDR3 is 16 amino acids. The CDR3 spells CASRDPGGSGTGELFF. CDR3 DNA: TGTGCCAGCAGGGACCCTGGGGGGAGTGGCACCGGGGAGCTGTTTTTT.

This chain uses TRBV25-1 with TRBJ2-5, with D possibly TRBD2 on 5 matching bases. The germline V gene has CDR1 MGHDK and CDR2 SYGVNS. This CDR3 region has 15 residues. The V gene lost 2 bases and the J gene lost 7 bases, with 17 bases spanning the gap. Written as DNA, the CDR3 is TGTGCCAGCAGTGAACCTGGCGAGAGCAGCGGGACCCAGTACTTC. Translating it yields CASSEPGESSGTQYF.